The 27 T cell receptor beta chains in this list originate from one sample, sequenced in a study of T cell responses to AZD1222 COVID-19 vaccine. Data came from immunoSEQ multiplex PCR; TCRdb stores just in-frame clones and leaves some out. In the table there are around 170,000 clones, approximately 91% of which are singletons. The sample was peripheral blood, taken on day 0 of AZD1222 vaccination. These receptors came from an adult in good health.

V gene TRBV24-1 combines with J gene TRBJ2-7; no firm D call. Trimming cost V 2 bases and J 0 bases, with 7 bases left between them. Germline CDR1 is KGHDR and CDR2 is SFDVKD. The CDR3 has 14 residues. The CDR3 DNA sequence: TGTGCCACCAGTGATTCCGACAACTCCTACGAGCAGTACTTC. Protein sequence: CATSDSDNSYEQYF.

The chain links TRBV29-1 to TRBJ2-7; 14 bases line up with TRBD2. This CDR3 region has 15 residues. V trimming: 3 bases; J trimming: 6 bases; junction bases outside the gene matches: 7. CDR1 and CDR2 from the germline V gene are SQVTM and ANQGSEA. Here the CDR3 DNA reads TGCAGCGTTGACGCTGGGACTAGCGGGGGCGGCGAGCAGTACTTC. Its translation: CSVDAGTSGGGEQYF.

The sample holds one count of this clone. The rearrangement joins TRBV2 to TRBJ2-1; D may be TRBD1 or TRBD2 (5 bases each). Germline lookup yields CDR1 SNHLY and CDR2 FYNNEI. Trimming removed 4 bases from V and 3 bases from J, with 22 bases in between. The CDR3 runs to 18 residues. The CDR3 protein is CASSGLANQGSYYNEQFF. The CDR3 bases are TGTGCCAGCAGTGGCCTAGCTAATCAGGGATCCTACTACAATGAGCAGTTCTTC. The variable domain in full, with the rest retrieved from reference TRBV2 and TRBJ2-1, is EPEVTQTPSHQVTQMGQEVILRCVPISNHLYFYWYRQILGQKVEFLVSFYNNEISEKSEIFDDQFSVERPDGSNFTLKIRSTKLEDSAMYFCASSGLANQGSYYNEQFFGPGTRLTVL.

This clone was detected only once. This rearrangement joins TRBV7-3 to TRBJ1-2; 9 bases fit TRBD1. The CDR3 length is 14 residues. The V segment lost 5 bases and the J segment 4 bases; nucleotides outside the gene matches: 5. CDR1 and CDR2 (germline): SGHTA, FQGTGA. The CDR3 loop is CASSPGTGSYGYTF. The DNA of the CDR3 is TGTGCCAGCAGCCCAGGGACAGGGTCCTATGGCTACACCTTC.

V is TRBV12-5 and J is TRBJ1-1; D not resolved. Germline CDR1 LGHNT, CDR2 FRNRAP. The CDR3 contains 14 residues. V lost 7 bases, J lost 3 bases, and 15 bases lay in between. The DNA for the CDR3 is TGTGCTAGTGTATCGTACCCGGGCCACACTGAAGCTTTCTTT. It codes for CASVSYPGHTEAFF.

The J gene is TRBJ1-2, the V gene TRBV3-1 (or the pseudogene TRBV3-2); maybe TRBD1 (5 bases). V lost 4 bases, J lost 7 bases, and 10 bases lay in between. The CDR3 sequence is 12 residues long. CDR1 is LGHDT, CDR2 YNNKEL, per germline (reference sequence). DNA for the CDR3: TGTGCCAGCAGCCGAGGGGCGGGTGGCTACACCTTC. It codes for CASSRGAGGYTF.

The V gene is TRBV27, the J gene TRBJ2-7; D assignment may be TRBD1 or TRBD2 (6 bases each). The CDR3 loop spans 16 amino acids. Germline assignment: CDR1 MNHEY and CDR2 SMNVEV (reference sequence). V lost 3 bases and J 3 bases, leaving 18 bases between the germline ends. The CDR3 sequence: CASSLSGQTSDYEQYF. The CDR3 bases are TGTGCCAGCAGTTTGTCAGGACAGACTAGTGACTACGAGCAGTACTTC.

V is TRBV3-1 (or the pseudogene TRBV3-2) and J is TRBJ2-4, with a tentative D call TRBD1 (6 bases). Trimming cost V 1 base and J 0 bases, with 22 bases left between them. The germline V gene encodes CDR1 LGHDT and CDR2 YNNKEL (reference sequence). The CDR3 runs to 20 residues. The CDR3 DNA reads as TGTGCCAGCAGCCAAGCCAGGGGCGTCGGTGGGGATCGAGCCAAAAACATTCAGTACTTC. Encoded protein: CASSQARGVGGDRAKNIQYF.

The chain has TRBV3-1 (or the pseudogene TRBV3-2) and TRBJ1-1, with D uncertain. Germline V gives CDR1 LGHDT, CDR2 YNNKEL (reference sequence). V dropped 0 bases and J dropped 0 bases, with 14 bases sitting between them. CDR3 size: 17 residues. The CDR3 sequence is CASSQDGPLGVNTEAFF. DNA of the CDR3: TGTGCCAGCAGCCAAGATGGGCCTCTCGGGGTGAACACTGAAGCTTTCTTT.

The CDR3 nucleotides read TGCGCCAGCAGTCTGACTAGCGGGGTATCCTACAATGAGCAGTTCTTC. This encodes CASSLTSGVSYNEQFF. J is TRBJ2-1 and V is TRBV10-2; 11 bases line up with TRBD2. Germline V CDR1 and CDR2: WSHSY, SAAADI. Trimming took 5 bases from V and 1 from J; bases not matched to a gene: 4. The CDR3 length is 16 residues.

The chain is built from TRBV15 and TRBJ2-2; no definite D call. This CDR3 contains 14 residues. The V end was cut by 3 bases, the J end by 2 bases, with 7 bases between. Germline CDR1 is LNHNV and CDR2 is YYDKDF (reference sequence). CDR3 in DNA: TGTGCCACCAGCAGGGGTTCTAACACCGGGGAGCTGTTTTTT. Residues: CATSRGSNTGELFF.

The J gene is TRBJ2-7, the V gene TRBV3-1 (or the pseudogene TRBV3-2), with 8 bases lining up with TRBD1. The ends lost 2 bases at V and 7 bases at J; junction bases unmatched: 10. The CDR3 extends over 15 amino acids. Germline CDR1 and CDR2: LGHDT and YNNKEL (reference sequence). CDR3 loop: CASSQRTGTTSEQYF. The CDR3 DNA reads as TGTGCCAGCAGCCAAAGGACAGGGACAACGTCTGAGCAGTACTTC.

V usage is TRBV2 and J usage is TRBJ1-5; D gene ambiguous. Trimming shortened V by 4 bases and J by 2 bases, and 9 bases separated the two germline ends. Germline CDR1 is SNHLY and CDR2 is FYNNEI. The length of the CDR3 is 14 residues. The CDR3 sequence: CASSGVGGNQPQHF. CDR3 bases: TGTGCCAGCAGTGGGGTCGGGGGCAATCAGCCCCAGCATTTT.

This clone came up a few times. The J gene is TRBJ1-5, the V gene TRBV19; 9 bases are a match to TRBD1. J lost 6 bases, V lost 5 bases, and 2 bases had no gene match. CDR3 size: 13 residues. CDR1 is LNHDA and CDR2 is SQIVND in the germline V gene (reference sequence). CDR3 residues: CASSVDRGQPQHF. The CDR3, as DNA: TGTGCCAGTAGTGTGGACAGGGGTCAGCCCCAGCATTTT.

This chain uses TRBV7-3 with TRBJ2-3; D not resolved. Germline loops: CDR1 SGHTA, CDR2 FQGTGA. V was pared by 4 bases and J by 6 bases, with 11 bases between. The CDR3 extends over 13 amino acids. CDR3 DNA: TGTGCCAGCAGCTCCGATTACGGGGATACGCAGTATTTT. It encodes CASSSDYGDTQYF.

This chain joins TRBV9 and TRBJ2-1; weak D call: TRBD2 (6 bases). With 1 base removed from V and 9 bases from J, the gap between germline ends came to 17 bases. CDR3 length: 15 amino acids. Germline assignment: CDR1 SGDLS and CDR2 YYNGEE. DNA for the CDR3: TGTGCCAGCAGCGTAACCGTCAACCAGGGACTTGAGCAGTTCTTC. Translation: CASSVTVNQGLEQFF.

The chain uses TRBV7-2 and TRBJ2-7, with 12 bases matching TRBD2. The CDR3 runs 15 residues. V trimming: 4 bases; J trimming: 2 bases; junction bases outside the gene matches: 3. The germline V gene encodes CDR1 SGHTA and CDR2 FQGNSA. The DNA for the CDR3 is TGTGCCAGCAGCTCAGGACTAGCGGGACCCTACGAGCAGTACTTC. Residues: CASSSGLAGPYEQYF.

This chain connects TRBV27 to TRBJ2-7, with D possibly being TRBD1 (6 bases). Germline V gene sequence: CDR1 MNHEY, CDR2 SMNVEV (reference sequence). Between the trimmed V and J ends, which lost 5 bases and 4 bases, there was a span of 12 bases. This CDR3 spans 13 amino acids. The CDR3 nucleotides read TGTGCCAGCAGTAGAAGACAGGATTACGAGCAGTACTTC. Translated: CASSRRQDYEQYF.

The chain employs TRBV2 and TRBJ1-1; no firm D call. Trimming took off 6 bases at V and 1 base at J, with 12 bases between the two ends. The CDR3 length is 14 residues. The germline gives CDR1 SNHLY, CDR2 FYNNEI. The CDR3 nucleotides are TGTGCCAGCAGAGAACCGGGCCCGAACACTGAAGCTTTCTTT. It encodes CASREPGPNTEAFF.

The chain is built from TRBV10-2 and TRBJ2-2; 14 positions match TRBD2. CDR1 is WSHSY and CDR2 is SAAADI in the germline V gene. Trimming at V came to 7 bases and at J to 5 bases, leaving 6 bases not matched to a gene. This CDR3 region has 16 residues. The CDR3 loop reads CASKGLAGAGTGELFF. CDR3 DNA sequence: TGCGCCAGCAAGGGACTAGCGGGAGCGGGTACCGGGGAGCTGTTTTTT.

The V and J genes are TRBV11-1 and TRBJ2-2; 9 bases match TRBD1. The trim removed 8 bases at V and 5 bases at J, leaving 9 bases unmatched. The CDR3 runs 15 residues. Looked up from germline, CDR1 is SGHAT and CDR2 is FQDESV (reference sequence). CDR3 bases: TGTGCCAGCCATCCGGGACAGGGTATGACCGGGGAGCTGTTTTTT. This gives the protein CASHPGQGMTGELFF.

The chain joins TRBV28 to TRBJ1-6; D remains ambiguous. CDR1 and CDR2 from the germline V gene are MDHEN and SYDVKM. V gave up 6 bases and J gave up 0 bases, with 12 bases separating them. This CDR3 has 16 residues. The CDR3 region is CASRPMGSSYNSPLHF. The CDR3 bases are TGTGCCAGCAGACCTATGGGGAGCTCCTATAATTCACCCCTCCACTTT.

This chain uses TRBV6-5 with TRBJ1-4, with unresolved D. Germline CDR1 is MNHEY and CDR2 is SVGAGI. This CDR3 is built from 13 residues. Deletions cut 5 bases from V and 8 bases from J, with 12 bases between. The chain's CDR3 is CASSPLSGEKLFF. CDR3 DNA sequence: TGTGCCAGCAGTCCTTTAAGTGGGGAAAAACTGTTTTTT.

The rearrangement links TRBV1 to TRBJ2-5; the table's TRBD2 call for D was not verified on the DNA. TRBV1 has pseudogene status. The CDR3 sequence is 17 residues long. The CDR3 DNA is TGCACCAGCAGCCAAGACCGAAGCGGGGACCCCCAAGAGACCCAGTACTTC. It is translated as CTSSQDRSGDPQETQYF.

The J gene is TRBJ1-5, the V gene TRBV20-1, with TRBD1 identical over 7 bases. CDR3 length: 15 amino acids. Germline CDR1 is DFQATT and CDR2 is SNEGSKA (reference sequence). J gave up 3 bases and V 3 bases, and 8 bases lay outside the gene matches. DNA for the CDR3: TGCAGTGCTAGTCGGGCAGGGGGAAACAATCAGCCCCAGCATTTT. As protein: CSASRAGGNNQPQHF.

The sample holds one count of this clone. The genes are TRBV12-3 or TRBV12-4 and TRBJ1-1; no firm D call. The CDR3 runs 12 residues. Trimming pared 3 bases from V and 5 bases from J, leaving 7 bases between. CDR3 residues: CASSFSRTEAFF. The CDR3 region has the DNA TGTGCCAGCAGTTTTTCGAGGACTGAAGCTTTCTTT.

This chain uses TRBV19 with TRBJ1-6; weak D call: TRBD1 (5 bases). The germline V gene has CDR1 LNHDA and CDR2 SQIVND (reference sequence). This CDR3 has 14 amino acids. Trimming left V 11 bases short and J 10 bases short, with 21 bases between. Here the CDR3 DNA reads TGTGCCGCAAGCGGCGGGGGTACGCTCTCACCCCTCCACTTT. It yields the protein CAASGGGTLSPLHF.